This T cell receptor beta chain was sequenced for a study of cytomegalovirus exposure and HLA in healthy donors (dated by TCRdb to the late 2010s). Regarding the complete study: According to an earlier analysis of several hundred of the donors, about 180 million T cells yielded 117 million unique TCR beta sequences and less than 300 Gb of sequence data. Around 320 gigabases of sequencing data and tens of millions of unique TCR sequences were included in an early release covering roughly 600 HLA-typed donors. The genetic ancestry cluster associated with self-reported Caucasian donors included approximately 85% of the roughly 400 genotyped donors. The study aimed to test whether signatures of past pathogen exposure could be identified by cataloging public T cell receptors. The study profiled the T cell repertoires of under 700 subjects by immunosequencing and related them to cytomegalovirus serostatus. In addition to the first cohort of 666 subjects, a separate validation cohort of around 110 different subjects was used. High-throughput TCR immunosequencing, statistical association of individual TCRs with disease status, and machine learning were combined to predict cytomegalovirus infection status. To study patterns of TCR occurrence, a later analysis re-analyzed previously published TCR beta repertoires from 700 or so donors and added high-resolution HLA genotyping. Rather than using new phenotypic data, the later analysis identified candidate immune exposures from TCR beta sequences and from how often those sequences occurred across donors. An earlier analysis of approximately 580 of the donors used high-throughput TCR beta sequencing to judge whether each TCR beta V gene segment behaved as functional or pseudogenic. Donor age, sex, ethnicity and CMV serostatus were compiled together with the repertoire data. Genome-wide SNP genotypes for about 65% of the 666 donors were used in a later genetic analysis, which treated that subset as a discovery cohort. Every repertoire in the discovery cohort had been generated on one and the same sequencing platform. Class I and class II HLA loci were covered by the typing at four-digit resolution. Typing coverage differed by locus: A, B, C, DRB1 and DQB1 were typed in roughly 620-630 donors, DQA1 in 500 to 550, DPA1 in nearly 610, and DPB1 in roughly 450. Roughly five DR-DQ haplotypes were handled as single units for association and clustering, since linkage in the cohort was strong. On average, about 200,000 unique TCR beta nucleotide sequences were sequenced per donor among 350 to 400 genotyped donors of the cohort, with roughly 18% of those sequences being non-productive.

The CDR3 runs 13 residues from the cysteine to the phenylalanine. Only the CDR3 DNA stays, 39 bases, in frame from base 1. The V end loses 3 bases and the J end loses 5 bases, and a stretch of 7 bases separates them. CDR1 and CDR2 (LGHNA, YSLEER) derive from the germline V gene. Note on this clone: Its target antigen remains unknown. The record has no base qualities; no much larger clone is one base away.

The cohort was made up of about 670 healthy bone marrow donors. At the time of sampling, every cohort member was nominally healthy, though immune exposures that went unrecorded were likely present. The donor was CMV seronegative and belonged to the group of several hundred seronegative cohort members. A peripheral blood sample was collected from each donor, and TCR beta sequencing was performed on peripheral blood mononuclear cells. The Qiagen DNeasy Blood Extraction Kit was used to extract genomic DNA from the blood cell samples. Receptor libraries were prepared by the immunoSEQ multiplex PCR assay. The multiplex PCR relied on a mix of 60 forward primers for TCR Vbeta segments and 13 reverse primers for TCR Jbeta segments. Amplification of the CDR3 region of rearranged TCR beta genes was performed with a multiplex PCR assay on genomic DNA. Amplified TCR beta libraries were sequenced as 87-base-pair reads on the Illumina HiSeq System. Concerning the study's data processing: In a later analysis, roughly 80 million unique TCR beta chains were counted across the approximately 620 repertoires, and around 10 million of these chains were shared by at least two donors. Raw reads were error-corrected and collapsed into unique sequences by a nearest-neighbor algorithm in which closely related sequences were merged to remove PCR and sequencing errors. To assign V, D and J gene segments, CDR3 sequences were aligned to IMGT reference sequences. For a sequence to be retained, at least a six-nucleotide match to both a V gene segment and a J gene segment was required. A rearrangement counted as productive if the CDR3 had no stop codons and remained in frame with V and J, and every other rearrangement counted as non-productive. Following IMGT convention, CDR3 was defined as the stretch from the second conserved V-encoded cysteine up to the conserved J-encoded phenylalanine. In an earlier analysis of around 600 of the donors, sequences lacking an unambiguous match to a single V gene segment were excluded. In an earlier analysis of 587 of the donors, a V segment was called functional when productive rearrangements were above 56.7%, and segregating when the standard deviation between donors exceeded 5%. A statistical classification framework was built to diagnose cytomegalovirus status from the catalog of TCR beta chain sequences. In a later analysis, TCR nucleotide sequences were compared against IMGT/GENE-DB human TR gene sequences so that V and J genes could be assigned. Using the TCRdist pipeline, a later analysis assigned CDR3 sequences along with most-parsimonious VDJ recombination scenarios. In a later analysis, each TCR beta chain was defined by its CDR3 amino acid sequence together with its V-gene family, and reads without a unique V-gene family were excluded. A later analysis removed several hundred highly shared, low-generation-probability nucleotide sequences to deal with suspected cross-contamination and a sequencing artifact. In a later analysis, a clonal expansion index for each public chain was calculated from normalized within-repertoire ranks of inferred template counts. Generation probabilities in a later analysis came from a VDJ recombination model fitted to out-of-frame rearrangements, and those results were checked against IGoR. In a later analysis, TCR-TCR, TCR-HLA and TCR-CMV co-occurrence was scored with hypergeometric tests, and a repertoire-size bias correction was applied to TCR pairs. In a later analysis, false discovery rates were estimated by permuting HLA or CMV assignments 20 times. A later analysis grouped co-occurring TCRs with DBSCAN, adding TCRdist sequence similarity when clustering within HLA-allele-positive subsets. Repertoires with fewer than 30,000 or more than 120,000 public chains were left out of co-occurrence clustering, as were five repertoires with anomalous nucleotide sharing. TCRdb carries this immuneACCESS record with in-frame sequences only. Its versions omit some clonotypes, under half of them owing to an unresolved V gene in the studies checked, with the rest unexplained. D and trimming come from the DNA, and the V and J calls and clone size come from that table. The table for this sample lists about 180,000 clones; around 80% of them were counted only once. 1.5% of the sample is held by the ten biggest clonotypes.

On the study overall, not on this receptor specifically: According to a later analysis, most CMV-associated TCR beta chains appeared to be HLA-restricted, and the HLA associations seemed to be driven largely by CMV exposure. A further reported finding was that TCR beta sequences accurately predicted the HLA-A and HLA-B alleles for most subjects in the first cohort. The authors suggested that the approach could potentially be generalized to other disease states and immunological phenotypes. In a later analysis, HLA-associated TCR beta chains were found to be more clonally expanded and to have lower generation probabilities than equally common non-associated chains. In vitro tests confirmed that a few of the cytomegalovirus-associated TCR beta chains recognize cytomegalovirus antigens. According to a later genetic analysis, donors in an Asian-associated ancestry cluster had fewer N-insertions in productive TCRs than the approximately 630-donor mean. Some IMGT-functional V segments, including TRBV6-2 and TRBV6-3, could not be distinguished by the 87-base-pair reads and were therefore excluded. An earlier analysis of approximately 600 of the donors showed that most TCR beta V segments appeared in productive rearrangements either about 87% or about 30% of the time, which broadly matched IMGT annotations. A cluster of highly shared sequence variants was judged likely to be a technical artifact of the sequencing pipeline. Most TCR sequences were seen in very few donors, while some public TCRs were found in many individuals. CMV serostatus was the only immune exposure information available for the cohort. In a later genetic analysis, a missense DCLRE1C variant was associated with V-gene and J-gene trimming of TCR beta chains, and the association was replicated in an independent cohort. Linkage disequilibrium might explain the correlated functional status among segregating V segments, but an unknown experimental factor could not be excluded. A later analysis found that TCR association rates varied across HLA loci, with DRB1 alleles showing the most associated TCRs and HLA-C alleles the fewest. In the study, about 150 TCR beta chains were listed as associated with cytomegalovirus. When HLA alleles, especially DR and DQ, strongly co-occurred, attributing TCR associations to individual alleles was difficult. In both the original and validation cohorts, the classifier was reported to diagnose cytomegalovirus status with high specificity and sensitivity. Several of the top co-occurrence clusters appeared to be linked to parvovirus B19, influenza, CMV and Epstein-Barr virus, according to a later analysis. In a later analysis, 15,000 to 20,000 TCR beta sequences were associated with specific HLA alleles at a false discovery rate of 0.05. The presence/absence analyses assumed that sequencing depth was roughly uniform across donors, and that assumption may not be true. This cohort had only TCR beta chains sequenced, and the lack of alpha or paired-chain data limited which features could be detected. HLA typing was unavailable for some donors at each locus, so association tests used only the typed subset. Around 16 rarely observed V segments, including chromosome 9 orphons, were excluded from the earlier analysis of almost 600 of the donors because counts were too low.

The sample was PBMCs. The chain is made from TRBV4-3 and TRBJ2-2, with no reliable assignment of the D segment. The TCR comes from a man between 35 and 55 years old in good health and CMV-seronegative. The sequence in DNA is TGCGCCAGCAGCCAGAGAGGTACCGGGGAGCTGTTTTTT. Its protein reads: CASSQRGTGELFF.